Listed below are T cell receptor beta chains from one sample, sequenced in a study of control samples from healthy donors and cancer patients. Some clones are missing from TCRdb's copy, which holds only in-frame ones; the method was immunoSEQ multiplex PCR. The sample yields 120,000 to 150,000 clones, about 90% seen once. The sample was blood. The receptor set was obtained from a man aged 18-30 years in good health. Each CDR3 is given with its conserved first and last residue. A D gene is named only where the DNA matches it firmly. Clone size, where shown, is once, few, many, or a class for clones that have expanded.

j_gene | len | abundance | d_gene | v_gene | CDR3aa | CDR3nt
TRBJ2-7 | 16 | few | TRBD1 | TRBV4-1 | CASSQTPGQGSYEQYF | TGCGCCAGCAGCCAAACCCCGGGACAGGGCTCCTACGAGCAGTACTTC
TRBJ2-5 | 15 | - | TRBD1 | TRBV7-7 | CASSLGQGALETQYF | TGTGCCAGCAGCTTAGGACAGGGGGCGTTAGAGACCCAGTACTTC
TRBJ1-1 | 17 | - | - | TRBV7-6 | CASSLRAGGGEDTEAFF | TGTGCCAGCAGCTTAAGGGCCGGCGGTGGGGAGGACACTGAAGCTTTCTTT
TRBJ1-5 | 16 | - | - | TRBV6-2/TRBV6-3 | CASSYDRPHSNQPQHF | TGTGCCAGCAGTTACGATAGGCCCCATAGCAATCAGCCCCAGCATTTT
TRBJ2-7 | 14 | - | TRBD1 | TRBV6-5 | CASRTTGATYEQYF | TGTGCCAGTCGCACGACAGGGGCTACCTACGAGCAGTACTTC
TRBJ1-5 | 16 | - | - | TRBV16 | CASSPRVSASNQPQHF | TGTGCCAGCAGCCCCAGGGTGTCGGCTAGCAATCAGCCCCAGCATTTT
TRBJ1-2 | 14 | - | - | TRBV9 | CASSVDGVNYGYTF | TGTGCCAGCAGCGTAGATGGGGTTAACTATGGCTACACCTTC
TRBJ1-5 | 13 | - | TRBD1 | TRBV12-3/TRBV12-4 | CASSYDREQPQHF | TGTGCCAGCAGCTACGACAGGGAACAGCCCCAGCATTTT
TRBJ1-5 | 15 | - | - | TRBV9 | CASSRDGYSNQPQHF | TGTGCCAGCAGCCGAGACGGCTATAGCAATCAGCCCCAGCATTTT
TRBJ2-1 | 14 | once | - | TRBV9 | CASSVDGSYNEQFF | TGTGCCAGCAGCGTAGACGGTTCCTACAATGAGCAGTTCTTC
TRBJ2-3 | 17 | - | - | TRBV5-3 | CARSYRMTGDGTDTQYF | TGTGCCAGAAGCTACCGAATGACAGGAGACGGCACAGATACGCAGTATTTT
TRBJ2-2 | 14 | - | - | TRBV9 | CASSPHPNTGELFF | TGTGCCAGCAGCCCCCACCCGAACACCGGGGAGCTGTTTTTT
TRBJ1-6 | 14 | - | - | TRBV7-9 | CASSLDLGNSPLHF | TGTGCCAGCAGCTTAGATCTAGGCAATTCACCCCTCCACTTT
TRBJ2-5 | 13 | - | - | TRBV7-3 | CASSEQGQETQYF | TGTGCCAGCAGCGAACAGGGTCAAGAGACCCAGTACTTC
TRBJ1-4 | 14 | - | - | TRBV5-1 | CASSSGTTNEKLFF | TGCGCCAGCAGCTCCGGGACAACTAATGAAAAACTGTTTTTT
TRBJ2-2 | 11 | - | - | TRBV12-3/TRBV12-4 | CASSLSVELFF | TGTGCCAGCAGTCTGTCGGTGGAGCTGTTTTTT
TRBJ2-4 | 14 | - | - | TRBV7-2 | CASSLGGGQNIQYF | TGTGCCAGCAGCTTAGGGGGGGGCCAAAACATTCAGTACTTC
TRBJ2-3 | 15 | - | TRBD2 | TRBV10-3 | CAISASGGATDTQYF | TGTGCCATCAGCGCTAGCGGGGGGGCCACAGATACGCAGTATTTT
TRBJ1-5 | 17 | - | TRBD1 | TRBV27 | CASSFFPSRGLDQPQHF | TGTGCCAGCAGTTTTTTCCCCTCCAGGGGGCTCGATCAGCCCCAGCATTTT
TRBJ2-7 | 12 | - | - | TRBV9 | CASSPDSYEQYF | TGTGCCAGCAGCCCGGACAGCTACGAGCAGTACTTC
TRBJ2-7 | 15 | once | - | TRBV6-1 | CASSEVRGSSYEQYF | TGTGCCAGCAGTGAAGTTCGTGGCAGCTCCTACGAGCAGTACTTC
TRBJ1-5 | 15 | - | - | TRBV18 | CASSPATGLGQPQHF | TGTGCCAGCTCACCAGCGACAGGTCTGGGGCAGCCCCAGCATTTT
TRBJ1-1 | 15 | - | TRBD1 | TRBV25-1 | CASSDWDSSNTEAFF | TGTGCCAGCAGTGACTGGGACAGTTCGAACACTGAAGCTTTCTTT
TRBJ2-3 | 16 | - | - | TRBV4-3 | CASSQDLAQTTDTQYF | TGCGCCAGCAGCCAAGATCTAGCCCAGACCACAGATACGCAGTATTTT
TRBJ1-2 | 15 | - | - | TRBV3-1/TRBV3-2 | CASSQGKGRFGGYTF | TGTGCCAGCAGCCAAGGTAAAGGGCGATTCGGTGGCTACACCTTC
TRBJ2-2 | 14 | - | - | TRBV16 | CASSQSPGTGELFF | TGTGCCAGCAGCCAATCACCGGGCACCGGGGAGCTGTTTTTT
TRBJ1-5 | 14 | - | - | TRBV7-2 | CASSFPASNQPQHF | TGTGCCAGCAGCTTCCCAGCTAGCAATCAGCCCCAGCATTTT
TRBJ2-7 | 16 | - | - | TRBV5-1 | CASSSRGGRSSYEQYF | TGCGCCAGCAGCTCCCGAGGAGGCCGAAGCTCCTACGAGCAGTACTTC
TRBJ2-6 | 16 | once | TRBD1 | TRBV9 | CASSGLTGGGANVLTF | TGTGCCAGCAGCGGATTAACAGGGGGCGGGGCCAACGTCCTGACTTTC
TRBJ2-7 | 12 | - | TRBD2 | TRBV5-6 | CASSPGGYEQYF | TGTGCCAGCAGCCCGGGGGGTTACGAGCAGTACTTC
TRBJ2-3 | 13 | - | TRBD1 | TRBV2 | CASTQTGYDTQYF | TGTGCCAGCACCCAGACAGGGTACGATACGCAGTATTTT
TRBJ1-2 | 14 | - | - | TRBV7-9 | CASSLNGDNYGYTF | TGTGCCAGCAGCTTAAACGGAGATAACTATGGCTACACCTTC
TRBJ1-6 | 14 | - | TRBD1 | TRBV5-1 | CASSPGQDNSPLHF | TGCGCCAGCAGCCCGGGACAGGATAATTCACCCCTCCACTTT
TRBJ2-7 | 14 | - | TRBD1 | TRBV6-5 | CASSRDRGRLEQYF | TGTGCCAGCAGTCGGGACAGGGGGCGCCTCGAGCAGTACTTC
TRBJ2-2 | 16 | - | - | TRBV28 | CASSFFKVRNTGELFF | TGTGCCAGCAGTTTTTTTAAGGTTAGGAACACCGGGGAGCTGTTTTTT
TRBJ1-2 | 17 | - | - | TRBV4-2 | CASSQVPLGGPNYGYTF | TGTGCCAGCAGCCAAGTCCCCCTGGGAGGGCCCAACTATGGCTACACCTTC
TRBJ1-1 | 13 | - | - | TRBV11-2 | CASSLDLNTEAFF | TGTGCCAGCAGCCTAGATTTGAACACTGAAGCTTTCTTT
TRBJ1-3 | 15 | - | TRBD1 | TRBV6-5 | CASSYKTGLRNTIYF | TGTGCCAGCAGTTACAAGACAGGGTTGAGAAACACCATATATTTT
TRBJ2-3 | 16 | - | TRBD1 | TRBV4-1 | CASSLTGASIGDTQYF | TGCGCCAGCAGCCTGACAGGGGCTTCTATCGGGGATACGCAGTATTTT
TRBJ1-1 | 14 | - | - | TRBV7-9 | CASSLGGLTTEAFF | TGTGCCAGCAGCTTAGGGGGTTTGACCACTGAAGCTTTCTTT
TRBJ2-3 | 16 | - | - | TRBV15 | CATSRDREGGADTQYF | TGTGCCACCAGCAGAGATCGTGAGGGGGGGGCAGATACGCAGTATTTT
TRBJ1-3 | 14 | - | - | TRBV7-2 | CASSPRTGSNTIYF | TGTGCCAGCAGCCCCCGGACTGGATCGAACACCATATATTTT
TRBJ2-5 | 15 | - | - | TRBV9 | CASSVEASPKGTQYF | TGTGCCAGCAGCGTAGAGGCTAGCCCGAAAGGGACCCAGTACTTC
TRBJ2-1 | 15 | - | TRBD2 | TRBV5-1 | CASSLSGGPINEQFF | TGCGCCAGCAGCTTGAGCGGGGGGCCGATCAATGAGCAGTTCTTC
TRBJ2-3 | 15 | - | - | TRBV3-1/TRBV3-2 | CASSQELAMVDTQYF | TGTGCCAGCAGCCAAGAGCTAGCGATGGTGGATACGCAGTATTTT
TRBJ2-2 | 18 | - | TRBD2 | TRBV5-5 | CASRPLGLAGGRTGELFF | TGTGCCAGCAGGCCCCTCGGACTAGCGGGGGGGAGGACCGGGGAGCTGTTTTTT
TRBJ2-2 | 12 | - | - | TRBV12-3/TRBV12-4 | CASSWLPGELFF | TGTGCCAGCAGCTGGTTGCCCGGGGAGCTGTTTTTT
TRBJ1-2 | 15 | - | - | TRBV3-1/TRBV3-2 | CASSQDPQVPYGYTF | TGTGCCAGCAGCCAGGACCCTCAGGTTCCCTATGGCTACACCTTC
TRBJ2-1 | 13 | - | TRBD1 | TRBV7-7 | CASSAGTVNEQFF | TGTGCCAGCAGCGCCGGGACAGTCAATGAGCAGTTCTTC
TRBJ2-2 | 16 | - | TRBD2 | TRBV7-6 | CASSHTSGGSNGELFF | TGTGCCAGCAGCCATACTAGCGGGGGGTCGAACGGGGAGCTGTTTTTT
TRBJ1-6 | 12 | once | - | TRBV18 | CASSPRNSPLHF | TGTGCCAGCTCACCGCGAAATTCACCCCTCCACTTT
TRBJ1-4 | 14 | - | - | TRBV6-5 | CASRPIPAREKLFF | TGTGCCAGCAGACCTATCCCTGCAAGGGAAAAACTGTTTTTT